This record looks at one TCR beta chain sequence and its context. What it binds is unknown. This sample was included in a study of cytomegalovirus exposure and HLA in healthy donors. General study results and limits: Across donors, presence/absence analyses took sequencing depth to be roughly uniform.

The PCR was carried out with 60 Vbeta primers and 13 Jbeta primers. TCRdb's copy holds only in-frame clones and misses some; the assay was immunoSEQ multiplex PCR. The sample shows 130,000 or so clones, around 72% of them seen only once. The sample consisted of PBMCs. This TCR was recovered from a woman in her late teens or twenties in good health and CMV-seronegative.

The DNA of the CDR3 is TGTGCTAGTGCCGATCGCCTGGGAGGGCGCGTTCCGGTGAACACTGAAGCTTTCTTT. It is translated as CASADRLGGRVPVNTEAFF. V and J are TRBV12-5 and TRBJ1-1; D is unresolved. V gave up 7 bases and J gave up 0 bases, with 27 bases separating them. Germline lookup yields CDR1 LGHNT and CDR2 FRNRAP. The CDR3 runs 19 residues.